This T cell receptor beta chain was obtained from a study of vaccination effects on CD4 cells after COVID-19. The CDR3 totals 13 residues. With 6 bases removed from V and 3 bases from J, the gap between germline ends came to 11 bases. Germline V gene lookup returns CDR1 MNHEY and CDR2 SMNVEV (reference sequence). CD4+ T cell isolation took place after about nine days of culture. It was two doses of either the BNT162b2 or mRNA-1273 vaccine that participants received. This clone was seen just once. Its antigen is undetermined. TCRdb's copy holds only in-frame clones and misses some; the assay was immunoSEQ multiplex PCR. The sample holds some 70,000 clones; approximately 80% are singletons and the top ten take about 2.4%.

The receptor's source is a human donor who received a COVID-19 vaccine. The V gene is TRBV27, the J gene TRBJ1-2, with a weak D call TRBD1 (5 bases). The sample here was CD4+ T cells from PBMCs cultured without peptide, taken after COVID-19 vaccination. CDR3 sequence (DNA): TGTGCCAGCAGAATGGGCAGGGACTATGGCTACACCTTC. The encoded protein is CASRMGRDYGYTF.